These 10 T cell receptor beta chains share one sample of origin, sequenced in a study of cytomegalovirus exposure and HLA in healthy donors. The PCR contained 60 Vbeta and 13 Jbeta primers. The protocol was immunoSEQ multiplex PCR, while the TCRdb copy is restricted to in-frame clones and leaves out a portion. The sample lists some 150,000 clones, roughly 76% seen once, with about 3.9% in the top ten. The sample consisted of PBMCs. All receptors come from a young man in good health and CMV-seronegative.

Written as DNA, the CDR3 is TGTGCCAGCAGTCCACTACTAGCGGGCGGGGGGAATGAGCAGTTCTTC. Translated: CASSPLLAGGGNEQFF. The V gene is TRBV28, the J gene TRBJ2-1; TRBD2 matches at 9 bases. This CDR3 comprises 16 residues. The V gene's germline CDR1 is MDHEN and CDR2 SYDVKM. The ends lost 5 bases at V and 7 bases at J; junction bases unmatched: 12. Variable domain in full (rest from reference TRBV28 and TRBJ2-1): DVKVTQSSRYLVKRTGEKVFLECVQDMDHENMFWYRQDPGLGLRLIYFSYDVKMKEKGDIPEGYSVSREKKERFSLILESASTNQTSMYLCASSPLLAGGGNEQFFGPGTRLTVL.

In its sample, this clone was seen a few times. This chain links TRBV2 with TRBJ1-1; TRBD1 matches at 7 bases. Germline lookup yields CDR1 SNHLY and CDR2 FYNNEI. V shed 5 bases, J shed 2 bases, and the junction held 8 bases outside the gene matches. CDR3 length equals 15 residues. In DNA, the CDR3 is TGTGCCAGCAGTACACAGGGGAAACTCAACACTGAAGCTTTCTTT. Translated: CASSTQGKLNTEAFF.

The rearrangement links TRBV6-1 to TRBJ2-2; D is ambiguous. The V gene's germline CDR1 is MNHNS and CDR2 SASEGT. The CDR3 loop spans 11 amino acids. Trimming cost V 8 bases and J 9 bases, with 10 bases left between them. CDR3 nucleotides: TGTGCCAGCTCGAGTGTTCGGGAGCTGTTTTTT. Residues: CASSSVRELFF.

The chain joins TRBV11-2 to TRBJ2-3; 10 bases agree with TRBD2. Unmatched junction bases numbered 2, after V lost 2 bases and J lost 0 bases. The germline CDR1 and CDR2 sequences are SGHAT and FQNNGV. The CDR3 runs to 16 residues. The CDR3 loop reads CASSLSSGGSTDTQYF. Written as DNA, the CDR3 is TGTGCCAGCAGCTTATCTAGCGGGGGTAGCACAGATACGCAGTATTTT. Using reference TRBV11-2 and TRBJ2-3 for the parts outside the CDR3, the full variable domain is EAGVAQSPRYKIIEKRQSVAFWCNPISGHATLYWYQQILGQGPKLLIQFQNNGVVDDSQLPKDRFSAERLKGVDSTLKIQPAKLEDSAVYLCASSLSSGGSTDTQYFGPGTRLTVL.

The V gene is TRBV30, the J gene TRBJ2-6; D is perhaps TRBD1 (5 bases). The CDR3 covers 17 residues. CDR1 is GTSNPN, CDR2 SVGIG, per germline (reference sequence). Trimming took off 0 bases at V and 0 bases at J, with 12 bases between the two ends. CDR3 in DNA: TGTGCCTGGAGTGTGGGGCTCCTAATCTCTGGGGCCAACGTCCTGACTTTC. Translating it yields CAWSVGLLISGANVLTF.

The chain links TRBV6-5 to TRBJ1-2, with D possibly matching TRBD1 (6 bases). The ends were cut back, 0 bases at V and 10 bases at J, with 15 bases in the middle. Germline V gene sequence: CDR1 MNHEY, CDR2 SVGAGI. The CDR3 runs to 14 residues. As DNA, the CDR3 is TGTGCCAGCAGTTACTCGCCAGGGGCAGATGACTACACCTTC. Protein product: CASSYSPGADDYTF.

The chain combines TRBV9 with TRBJ1-1; possible D gene TRBD1, 5 bases. CDR3 length equals 15 residues. The germline CDR1 and CDR2 sequences are SGDLS and YYNGEE. V was shortened by 0 bases and J by 5 bases, with 14 bases between the two germline ends. CDR3 bases: TGTGCCAGCAGCGTAGGATCAGGGCTGTCAACTGAAGCTTTCTTT. Amino acids: CASSVGSGLSTEAFF.

The chain couples TRBV7-2 to TRBJ2-7, with 7 bases matching TRBD1. The CDR3 is 13 amino acids. CDR1 and CDR2 (germline): SGHTA, FQGNSA. Trimming cost V 0 bases and J 4 bases; bases outside gene matches: 0. The CDR3 is CASSLAGQYEQYF. The CDR3 nucleotides are TGTGCCAGCAGCTTAGCGGGACAGTACGAGCAGTACTTC.

Only a few counts were recorded for this clone. The chain uses TRBV6-1 and TRBJ1-1, with D possibly TRBD1 on 5 matching bases. This CDR3 is built from 13 residues. Germline CDR1 and CDR2: MNHNS and SASEGT. With 6 bases removed from V and 2 bases from J, the gap between germline ends came to 10 bases. The CDR3 is CASRRDLNTEAFF. The DNA of the CDR3 is TGTGCCAGCAGGAGGGACTTAAACACTGAAGCTTTCTTT.

The table lists this clone with a few counts. V usage is TRBV28 and J usage is TRBJ2-7, with TRBD1 matching over 8 bases. Germline trimming cut 3 bases from V and 3 bases from J; bases unmatched to any gene: 4. The length of the CDR3 is 14 residues. Germline assignment: CDR1 MDHEN and CDR2 SYDVKM. CDR3 nucleotides: TGTGCCAGCAGTTTGCCAGGGGGCGACTACGAGCAGTACTTC. This translates into CASSLPGGDYEQYF. Combining the CDR3 with reference TRBV28 and TRBJ2-7 gives the whole variable domain DVKVTQSSRYLVKRTGEKVFLECVQDMDHENMFWYRQDPGLGLRLIYFSYDVKMKEKGDIPEGYSVSREKKERFSLILESASTNQTSMYLCASSLPGGDYEQYFGPGTRLTVT.